The following is a TCR beta chain sequence with its context. Its antigen is unknown. Treatment described: roughly 10-day PBMC culture with coronavirus spike peptide pools or control peptides (ViraFEST assay). PCR positivity was dated March to December 2020, before US Alpha, Beta and Delta variants. The data were obtained in a study of vaccination and CD4 T cells after COVID-19. Whole-study context: Sampling that followed vaccination took place a median approximately 70 days after dose two, within a range of 14 to 241. Study-wide results and caveats: Analysis covered relatively few convalescent patients and lacked any early post-infection timepoints. Among convalescent patients, a median roughly 88% of reactive clones emerged only after vaccination.

An Oncomine TCR Beta short-read assay was used to sequence the DNA from cultured CD4+ T cells. TCRdb passed the PCR reads through MiXCR, listing each CDR3 protein once. The sample records more than 9,000 distinct CDR3 sequences, about 48% being singletons. The material sequenced was CD4+ T cells from blood, cultured in vitro. This clonotype was obtained from a human donor who had recovered from COVID-19.

The CDR3 DNA sequence: TGTGCCAGCAGCTTATTTCACAATCAGCCCCAGCATTTT. Translated: CASSLFHNQPQHF. The V call is TRBV7-2, the J call TRBJ1-5, with D hard to call. Trimming removed 2 bases from V and 3 bases from J, with 5 bases in between. CDR1 and CDR2 from the germline V gene are SGHTA and FQGNSA. The CDR3 consists of 13 residues.